This T cell receptor beta chain was sequenced during a study of shared clonotypes between healthy human individuals. Study findings and constraints: A generally larger estimated richness was seen in naive subsets than in memory subsets. Read depth was anticipated to influence clonotype sharing among donors.

Donors were healthy HIV-negative adults without recently reported acute infections or vaccinations. All participating donors were Caucasian adults from Nashville, Tennessee. For this clone: The target antigen is unknown.

Sequencing was performed with immunoSEQ multiplex PCR; in TCRdb, only in-frame clones are kept and a portion is missing. The repertoire includes under 1,100,000 clones, roughly 74% of them detected once, and 0.6% to 0.75% sits in the top ten. Trimming cost V 5 bases and J 4 bases; bases outside gene matches: 1. Germline CDR1 SGHAT, CDR2 FQDESV (reference sequence). This CDR3 spans 12 amino acids. The sequence was collected from a man aged 18 to 30 in good health. Some clones in this sample may be carry-over from other donors' samples. Sequenced material: memory CD4+ T cells from PBMCs. Subset denoted: CD45RA-negative fraction. This sequence joins TRBV11-1 and TRBJ2-7, with 8 positions matching TRBD1. This CDR3 is CASSGQGYEQYF. In DNA form, the CDR3 reads TGTGCCAGCAGCGGACAGGGATACGAGCAGTACTTC.